The 30 T cell receptor beta chains in this list originate from one sample, sequenced in a study of T cell repertoires in cytomegalovirus infection. TCRdb passed the reads through MiXCR, listing each CDR3 protein once. The table shows tens of thousands of distinct CDR3 sequences, with roughly 20% occurring only once. Their antigen targets remain unknown. The sample here was CD8+ T cells from cultured PBMCs, taken from culture after CMV antigen stimulation. These receptors originate from a human donor in good health (CMV status not recorded). Some clones in this sample may be carry-over from other donors' samples.

The J gene is TRBJ2-7, the V gene TRBV6-1; 9 positions match TRBD1. Germline CDR1 is MNHNS and CDR2 is SASEGT. V dropped 8 bases and J dropped 4; count of bases not matched to a gene: 3. The CDR3 is made up of 12 amino acids. In DNA form, the CDR3 reads TGTGCCAGCGGGACAGGGAATTACGAGCAGTACTTC. The encoded protein is CASGTGNYEQYF.

The chain has TRBV9 and TRBJ2-1; 8 nucleotides line up with TRBD2. Germline values: CDR1 SGDLS, CDR2 YYNGEE. V lost 3 bases, J lost 12 bases, and 2 bases stayed unmatched. This CDR3 region has 11 residues. CDR3 coding DNA: TGTGCCAGCAGCGACAGCGGGGGGCAGTTCTTC. Translated: CASSDSGGQFF.

About this clonotype itself: A read error may be the cause here, since a much bigger clone is one base away. The J gene is TRBJ1-1, the V gene TRBV7-2; a possible D gene is TRBD1 (5 bases). The CDR3 has 13 residues. Germline V gene data show CDR1 as SGHTA and CDR2 as FQGNSA. The CDR3 here is CASTLGGITEASF. The CDR3 coding sequence is TGTGCCAGCACCCTGGGGGGGATCACTGAAGCTTCCTTT.

This chain links TRBV7-6 with TRBJ2-2, with 9 nucleotides matching TRBD1. Germline V gene data show CDR1 as SGHVS and CDR2 as FNYEAQ. This CDR3 comprises 15 residues. V dropped 5 bases and J dropped 5; count of bases not matched to a gene: 6. The CDR3 coding sequence is TGTGCCAGCAGCCTAACAGGGGGCAGTACCGGGGAGCTGTTTTTT. It yields the protein CASSLTGGSTGELFF.

The chain has TRBV6-4 and TRBJ2-5, with 7 bases matching TRBD1. The CDR3 has 18 residues. V lost 6 bases to trimming and J lost 4 bases; unmatched junction nucleotides: 20. Germline V gene data show CDR1 as MRHNA and CDR2 as SNTAGT. The CDR3: CASSEPSPTNRGVETQYF. The CDR3 DNA is TGTGCCAGCAGCGAACCCTCCCCCACTAACAGGGGAGTAGAGACCCAGTACTTC.

This CDR3 is CASSPSLNTEAFF. The CDR3 nucleotides read TGTGCCAGCAGCCCTAGCCTGAACACTGAAGCTTTCTTT. The chain links TRBV7-9 to TRBJ1-1; D unclear. Germline values: CDR1 SEHNR, CDR2 FQNEAQ (reference sequence). There are 13 residues in the CDR3. The germline V and J ends were trimmed by 5 bases and 0 bases, with 7 bases remaining between them.

The rearrangement uses TRBV11-2 and TRBJ2-3; the D is unclear. There are 13 residues in the CDR3. Trimming removed 5 bases from V and 1 base from J, with 7 bases in between. CDR1 and CDR2 (germline): SGHAT, FQNNGV. In nucleotides, the CDR3 is TGTGCCAGCAGCCATTCGGGCACAGATACGCAGTATTTT. Amino acid sequence: CASSHSGTDTQYF.

This clonotype has only a few counts. The gene calls are TRBV6-2 or TRBV6-3 and TRBJ2-3; perhaps D is TRBD1 or TRBD2 (6 bases each). CDR3 size: 15 residues. The germline CDR1 and CDR2 sequences are MNHEY and SVGEGT. V was clipped by 8 bases and J by 2 bases, with 17 bases between them. This CDR3 is CASSDWGAFTDTQYF. The CDR3 region has the DNA TGTGCCAGCTCCGATTGGGGGGCTTTCACAGATACGCAGTATTTT.

V usage is TRBV7-9 and J usage is TRBJ1-5; 7 bases are shared with TRBD1. The trim removed 5 bases at V and 0 bases at J, leaving 1 base unmatched. The CDR3 spans 14 residues. The germline V gene has CDR1 SEHNR and CDR2 FQNEAQ (reference sequence). The CDR3 loop reads CASSQGGSNQPQHF. CDR3 sequence (DNA): TGTGCCAGCAGCCAGGGGGGTAGCAATCAGCCCCAGCATTTT.

In its sample, this clonotype was seen a few times. V is TRBV28 and J is TRBJ2-7, with D possibly matching TRBD1 (7 bases). This CDR3 spans 17 amino acids. The V gene's germline CDR1 is MDHEN and CDR2 SYDVKM. The V end lost 6 bases, the J end lost 6 bases, and 27 bases lay between the germline ends. DNA of the CDR3: TGTGCCAGCAGCACCTACCCAGGGGGGACAGACCGCCGCGAGCAGTACTTC. Translated: CASSTYPGGTDRREQYF.

The V and J genes are TRBV12-3 or TRBV12-4 and TRBJ1-1; D perhaps matches TRBD1 (6 bases). V was cut by 5 bases and J by 4 bases, with 17 bases left in between. The CDR3 runs 15 residues. CDR3 nucleotide sequence: TGTGCCAGCAGTATCTACAGGGACGGGGCCACTGAAGCTTTCTTT. Protein: CASSIYRDGATEAFF.

This clonotype was found many times. The rearrangement joins TRBV29-1 to TRBJ2-7; TRBD1 agrees at 7 bases. J gave up 0 bases and V 2 bases, and 7 bases lay outside the gene matches. This CDR3 is 15 amino acids long. Germline values: CDR1 SQVTM, CDR2 ANQGSEA. The CDR3 loop is CSVELDRASSYEQYF. The DNA of the CDR3 is TGCAGCGTTGAACTAGACAGGGCGAGCTCCTACGAGCAGTACTTC.

This clonotype occurred a few times. This rearrangement joins TRBV19 to TRBJ1-5, with D perhaps matching TRBD1 (5 bases). The CDR3 sequence is 14 residues long. Deletions cut 5 bases from V and 2 bases from J, with 10 bases between. Per germline, CDR1 LNHDA and CDR2 SQIVND (reference sequence). The CDR3 DNA reads TGTGCCAGTAGTCCGGCAGGGCGCAATCAGCCCCAGCATTTT. Its translation: CASSPAGRNQPQHF.

V is TRBV11-2 and J is TRBJ2-7; weak D call: TRBD2 (6 bases). This CDR3 region has 14 residues. V lost 4 bases and J 3 bases, leaving 13 bases between the germline ends. Germline CDR1 is SGHAT and CDR2 is FQNNGV. The CDR3 sequence is CASSWGDIGYEQYF. DNA for the CDR3: TGTGCCAGCAGCTGGGGGGATATAGGCTACGAGCAGTACTTC.

This clonotype was observed a handful of times. The genes are TRBV6-1 and TRBJ2-1; possible D gene TRBD2, 6 bases. With 6 bases removed from V and 1 base from J, the gap between germline ends came to 10 bases. In germline, CDR1 is MNHNS, CDR2 SASEGT. CDR3 length: 14 amino acids. The CDR3 is CASSPGLSYNEQFF. The CDR3, as DNA: TGTGCCAGCAGCCCGGGACTTTCCTACAATGAGCAGTTCTTC.

This clonotype has only a few counts. The chain links TRBV11-2 to TRBJ2-5; D is uncertain. The ends were cut back, 1 base at V and 5 bases at J, with 8 bases in the middle. Per the germline V gene, CDR1 is SGHAT and CDR2 is FQNNGV. This CDR3 is built from 13 residues. The CDR3 reads CASSLVSGETQYF. CDR3 bases: TGTGCCAGCAGCTTAGTATCTGGCGAGACCCAGTACTTC.

In this sample, this clonotype turned up a few times. The genes are TRBV7-2 and TRBJ2-1, with TRBD1 matching 9 bases. Trimming removed 2 bases from V and 6 bases from J; junction bases left unmatched: 5. CDR1 and CDR2 (germline): SGHTA, FQGNSA. CDR3 size: 15 residues. CDR3: CASSLTGGGLNEQFF. The CDR3 coding sequence is TGTGCCAGCAGCTTAACAGGGGGCGGGCTCAATGAGCAGTTCTTC.

This chain joins TRBV7-8 and TRBJ2-5, with 7 bases identical to TRBD2. V gave up 0 bases and J gave up 5 bases; unmatched junction bases: 0. CDR3 length: 13 residues. CDR1 is SGHVS and CDR2 is FQNEAQ in the germline V gene. CDR3 DNA sequence: TGTGCCAGCAGCTTAGCGGGAGGGGAGACCCAGTACTTC. This sequence encodes CASSLAGGETQYF.

The rearrangement joins TRBV7-6 to TRBJ2-7; TRBD2 is a possible D gene (7 bases). CDR3 length: 14 amino acids. The germline V gene has CDR1 SGHVS and CDR2 FNYEAQ. The V gene lost 1 base and the J gene lost 3 bases, with 10 bases spanning the gap. The CDR3 coding sequence is TGTGCCAGCAGCTTAGAGGGGGGGGGCTACGAGCAGTACTTC. Encoded protein: CASSLEGGGYEQYF.

CDR3 in amino acids: CASSPNRGSYNEQFF. DNA for the CDR3: TGCGCCAGCAGCCCCAACAGGGGATCCTACAATGAGCAGTTCTTC. V is TRBV4-3 and J is TRBJ2-1, with 7 nucleotides matching TRBD1. The CDR3 totals 15 residues. Losses at the gene ends were 4 bases for V and 1 base for J; bases not matched to a gene: 4. CDR1 is LGHNA, CDR2 YSLEER, per germline.

The sample holds a few counts of this clonotype. The V and J genes are TRBV7-9 and TRBJ1-1, with TRBD1 identical over 9 bases. V was pared by 4 bases and J by 2 bases, with 17 bases of the junction left unmatched. Germline V gene data show CDR1 as SEHNR and CDR2 as FQNEAQ (reference sequence). The CDR3 covers 19 residues. The CDR3 sequence is CASSSSRDRVKRGNTEAFF. CDR3 nucleotides: TGTGCCAGCAGCTCATCCCGGGACAGGGTGAAAAGGGGCAACACTGAAGCTTTCTTT.

The genes are TRBV7-2 and TRBJ2-2; D is ambiguous. Trimming stripped 5 bases from V and 6 bases from J, with 4 bases between. Germline V CDR1 and CDR2: SGHTA, FQGNSA. The CDR3 runs 11 residues. The CDR3 nucleotides are TGTGCCAGCAGCCCCCCCGGGGAGCTGTTTTTT. It codes for CASSPPGELFF.

V is TRBV7-9 and J is TRBJ2-1, with D possibly being TRBD1 (6 bases). CDR3 length: 15 residues. CDR1 and CDR2 (germline): SEHNR, FQNEAQ (reference sequence). V lost 10 bases to trimming and J lost 6 bases, with 22 bases between them. CDR3: CATKARPGEGNEQFF. In nucleotides, the CDR3 is TGTGCCACCAAAGCCCGCCCAGGGGAAGGCAATGAGCAGTTCTTC.

This chain joins TRBV29-1 and TRBJ2-7; perhaps TRBD2 as D (5 bases). The CDR3 totals 12 residues. V dropped 4 bases and J dropped 2 bases, with 9 bases sitting between them. Germline V lookup: CDR1 SQVTM, CDR2 ANQGSEA. The CDR3 bases are TGCAGCGTTGCGAGCGGTGCCTACGAGCAGTACTTC. Amino acids: CSVASGAYEQYF.

This clonotype has a count of ten or more. CDR3 protein: CASSPLAGGLAGDTQYF. The CDR3 DNA reads TGTGCCAGCAGCCCGCTAGCGGGGGGGCTTGCGGGAGATACGCAGTATTTT. The chain recombines TRBV7-2 with TRBJ2-3; TRBD2 agrees at 12 bases. CDR1 SGHTA and CDR2 FQGNSA come from the germline V gene. The CDR3 is 17 amino acids. V lost 5 bases to trimming and J lost 5 bases; unmatched junction nucleotides: 11. Looking up the rest from reference TRBV7-2 and TRBJ2-3 gives the full variable domain: GAGVSQSPSNKVTEKGKDVELRCDPISGHTALYWYRQSLGQGLEFLIYFQGNSAPDKSGLPSDRFSAERTGGSVSTLTIQRTQQEDSAVYLCASSPLAGGLAGDTQYFGPGTRLTVL.

The chain uses TRBV7-9 and TRBJ2-2, with TRBD2 matching over 8 bases. V dropped 5 bases and J dropped 4; count of bases not matched to a gene: 9. The V gene's germline CDR1 is SEHNR and CDR2 FQNEAQ (reference sequence). The CDR3 length is 16 residues. The CDR3 is CASSNNSGRATGELFF. CDR3 DNA: TGTGCCAGCAGCAATAACAGCGGGAGAGCCACCGGGGAGCTGTTTTTT.

A few counts support this clonotype. CDR3 sequence (DNA): TGTGCCAGCAGTTTAGGGGCAGGGGGCTACTATGGCTACACCTTC. Protein product: CASSLGAGGYYGYTF. This chain joins TRBV12-3 or TRBV12-4 and TRBJ1-2; 8 bases are a match to TRBD1. V shed 1 base and J 3 bases; nucleotides not matched to a gene: 4. The CDR3 consists of 15 residues.

In its sample, this clonotype was seen a few times. The V call is TRBV5-4, the J call TRBJ2-3; 13 nucleotides agree with TRBD2. Germline values: CDR1 SGHNT, CDR2 YYREEE (reference sequence). This CDR3 has 16 residues. V trimming: 6 bases; J trimming: 2 bases; junction bases outside the gene matches: 6. CDR3 region: CASNFGLAGATDTQYF. CDR3 in DNA: TGTGCCAGCAATTTTGGACTAGCGGGAGCCACAGATACGCAGTATTTT. The full variable domain, with the rest looked up from reference TRBV5-4 and TRBJ2-3, is ETGVTQSPTHLIKTRGQQVTLRCSSQSGHNTVSWYQQALGQGPQFIFQYYREEENGRGNFPPRFSGLQFPNYSSELNVNALELDDSALYLCASNFGLAGATDTQYFGPGTRLTVL.

The sample holds a few counts of this clonotype. The chain joins TRBV6-1 to TRBJ2-7; tentatively, D is TRBD2 (5 bases). The V and J ends lost 3 bases and 2 bases respectively, with 8 bases between them. This CDR3 comprises 13 residues. CDR1 is MNHNS and CDR2 is SASEGT in the germline V gene. The CDR3 DNA is TGTGCCAGCAGTGACGACGGGACCTACGAGCAGTACTTC. Its translation: CASSDDGTYEQYF.

This clonotype was observed once. The chain couples TRBV6-6 to TRBJ2-7; 8 bases fit TRBD1. This CDR3 spans 14 amino acids. V lost 0 bases and J lost 5; bases outside the gene matches: 3. Germline CDR1 reads MNHNY; CDR2 reads SVGAGI (reference sequence). The CDR3 DNA reads as TGTGCCAGCAGTTACTCCAGGACAGGGAACGAGCAGTACTTC. Translating gives CASSYSRTGNEQYF.